Below are 12 T cell receptor beta chains sequenced from a single sample in a study of blood T cell repertoires in COVID-19. TCRdb's copy holds only in-frame clones and misses some; the assay was immunoSEQ multiplex PCR. The repertoire includes around 390,000 clones, more than 75% of them detected once, and approximately 9.3% sits in the top ten. The sample was PBMCs or T cells enriched from blood (not recorded which). The receptors were sampled from a woman aged 50 to 65 who had recovered from COVID-19.

This clone was observed a handful of times. V gene TRBV4-2 combines with J gene TRBJ1-3, with D uncertain. Trimming took off 0 bases at V and 0 bases at J, with 9 bases between the two ends. This CDR3 has 16 residues. Germline assignment: CDR1 LGHNA and CDR2 YNFKEQ. The CDR3: CASSQDPSVSGNTIYF. The CDR3 DNA sequence: TGTGCCAGCAGCCAAGATCCGTCCGTCTCTGGAAACACCATATATTTT.

This rearrangement joins TRBV2 to TRBJ1-2; no reliable D call. There are 12 residues in the CDR3. Trimming took off 6 bases at V and 8 bases at J, with 13 bases between the two ends. Germline CDR1 is SNHLY and CDR2 is FYNNEI. The CDR3, as DNA: TGTGCCAGCAGCGAAACAGATCTGGGCTACACCTTC. Translating it yields CASSETDLGYTF.

The chain uses TRBV12-3 or TRBV12-4 and TRBJ1-2, with no clear D. With 5 bases removed from V and 0 bases from J, the gap between germline ends came to 7 bases. This CDR3 spans 13 amino acids. The CDR3 reads CASSPLANYGYTF. CDR3 nucleotides: TGTGCCAGCAGTCCTTTAGCTAACTATGGCTACACCTTC.

This clone was counted a single time. This chain joins TRBV19 and TRBJ1-5; 10 bases agree with TRBD1. This CDR3 is built from 14 residues. The germline V gene has CDR1 LNHDA and CDR2 SQIVND (reference sequence). The V and J ends lost 8 bases and 7 bases, in that order; junction bases with no gene match: 8. CDR3 residues: CASGTGTGEQPQHF. CDR3 DNA sequence: TGTGCCAGTGGAACCGGGACAGGGGAGCAGCCCCAGCATTTT.

V is TRBV19 and J is TRBJ1-2, with 9 bases fitting TRBD1. V was pared by 6 bases and J by 6 bases, with 2 bases of the junction left unmatched. In germline, CDR1 is LNHDA, CDR2 SQIVND (reference sequence). The length of the CDR3 is 12 residues. CDR3 in DNA: TGTGCCAGTAGAGGGGACAGGGATGGCTACACCTTC. Translating gives CASRGDRDGYTF. Together with reference TRBV19 and TRBJ1-2, the CDR3 gives the full variable domain: DGGITQSPKYLFRKEGQNVTLSCEQNLNHDAMYWYRQDPGQGLRLIYYSQIVNDFQKGDIAEGYSVSREKKESFPLTVTSAQKNPTAFYLCASRGDRDGYTFGSGTRLTVV.

The chain combines TRBV23-1 with TRBJ1-6; TRBD1 aligns across 8 bases. TRBV23-1 has ORF status, its function being uncertain. The CDR3 loop spans 17 amino acids. The V and J ends lost 4 bases and 6 bases, in that order; junction bases with no gene match: 11. CDR3 region: CASSPQGAVPFNSPLHF. The CDR3 coding sequence is TGCGCCAGCAGTCCTCAGGGGGCGGTCCCCTTTAATTCACCCCTCCACTTT.

The chain has TRBV12-2 and TRBJ1-2. TRBV12-2 is listed as a pseudogene. This CDR3 comprises 14 residues. CDR3 bases: TGTGCAAGTCGCATCCTTACCCGGGGGGATGGCTACACCTTC. This translates into CASRILTRGDGYTF.

This chain connects TRBV12-1 to TRBJ1-5. TRBV12-1 is listed as a pseudogene. This CDR3 has 16 amino acids. The CDR3 DNA reads as TGTGCCAGCAGCAAGCCGAGGAGAGATTGGGATCAGCCCCAGCATTTT. Translated, it gives CASSKPRRDWDQPQHF.

The chain has TRBV7-9 and TRBJ1-4, with D tentatively TRBD1 (6 bases). The CDR3 is 15 residues long. Germline-derived CDR1 and CDR2 are SEHNR and FQNEAQ (reference sequence). Trimming shortened V by 5 bases and J by 8 bases, and 18 bases separated the two germline ends. This chain's CDR3 is CASSLPQGYWEKLFF. The CDR3, as DNA: TGTGCCAGCAGCCTTCCACAGGGTTATTGGGAAAAACTGTTTTTT.

This clone has a single count. The chain uses TRBV28 and TRBJ1-5, with D possibly TRBD1 on 5 matching bases. V gave up 5 bases and J gave up 5 bases, with 13 bases separating them. The CDR3 spans 14 residues. Germline V lookup: CDR1 MDHEN, CDR2 SYDVKM. The CDR3 DNA reads TGTGCCAGCAGTGTGGACAAGCCGTATCAGCCCCAGCATTTT. Encoded protein: CASSVDKPYQPQHF.

The chain has TRBV5-1 and TRBJ1-2; D gene uncertain. V lost 2 bases and J 1 base, leaving 12 bases between the germline ends. The V gene's germline CDR1 is SGHRS and CDR2 YFSETQ. The CDR3 spans 15 residues. CDR3 sequence (DNA): TGCGCCAGCAGCTTTCCTGACACCTTTAACTATGGCTACACCTTC. This gives the protein CASSFPDTFNYGYTF. Supplemented by reference TRBV5-1 and TRBJ1-2, the full variable domain reads KAGVTQTPRYLIKTRGQQVTLSCSPISGHRSVSWYQQTPGQGLQFLFEYFSETQRNKGNFPGRFSGRQFSNSRSEMNVSTLELGDSALYLCASSFPDTFNYGYTFGSGTRLTVV.

The V gene is TRBV27, the J gene TRBJ2-4, with 7 positions matching TRBD1. The CDR3 is made up of 19 amino acids. V trimming: 2 bases; J trimming: 3 bases; junction bases outside the gene matches: 16. Looked up from germline, CDR1 is MNHEY and CDR2 is SMNVEV (reference sequence). CDR3 sequence (DNA): TGTGCCAGCAGTTTAAGGGACAGAGGAGCAGAACGGGACAAAAACATTCAGTACTTC. Amino acids: CASSLRDRGAERDKNIQYF.